The 24 T cell receptor beta chains below come from one sample, sequenced in a study of beta chain features in type 1 diabetes. The investigators reverse transcribed all of the isolated RNA, so they sequenced expressed TCRB transcripts. This table comes from immunoSEQ multiplex PCR, and its TCRdb copy is limited to in-frame clones, with some not included. Seen here are 500,000 to 700,000 clones, around a sixth observed once, and the top ten hold about 0.097%. Sequenced material: naive CD4+ T cells from blood. Every receptor here comes from a man younger than 35 in good health.

In this sample, this clone turned up a few times. The V call is TRBV27, the J call TRBJ2-7, with a tentative D call TRBD1 (6 bases). CDR1 and CDR2 from the germline V gene are MNHEY and SMNVEV (reference sequence). The CDR3 is 18 residues long. Trimming pared 5 bases from V and 0 bases from J, leaving 23 bases between. The CDR3 spells CASSVQGQIPTASYEQYF. The CDR3 DNA is TGTGCCAGCAGTGTACAAGGACAGATTCCGACGGCCTCCTACGAGCAGTACTTC.

Comments on this clone: This specimen includes other DNA sequences encoding the same CDR3. The V gene is TRBV15, the J gene TRBJ1-5, with 8 nucleotides matching TRBD1. The CDR3 contains 15 residues. From germline, CDR1 is LNHNV and CDR2 YYDKDF (reference sequence). V lost 3 bases and J lost 2; bases outside the gene matches: 3. The CDR3 nucleotides read TGTGCCACCAGCAGGGAGGACAGGGGCAATCAGCCCCAGCATTTT. Protein product: CATSREDRGNQPQHF. The variable domain in full, completed from reference TRBV15 and TRBJ1-5, reads DAMVIQNPRYQVTQFGKPVTLSCSQTLNHNVMYWYQQKSSQAPKLLFHYYDKDFNNEADTPDNFQSRRPNTSFCFLDIRSPGLGDTAMYLCATSREDRGNQPQHFGDGTRLSIL.

This clone came up a few times. CDR3 amino acids: CASSITGEAFF. CDR3 in DNA: TGTGCCAGCAGTATTACAGGTGAAGCTTTCTTT. The chain is built from TRBV28 and TRBJ1-1, with D possibly being TRBD1 (5 bases). V dropped 5 bases and J dropped 7 bases, with 8 bases sitting between them. CDR3 length equals 11 residues. Germline V gene lookup returns CDR1 MDHEN and CDR2 SYDVKM. Supplemented by reference TRBV28 and TRBJ1-1, the full variable domain reads DVKVTQSSRYLVKRTGEKVFLECVQDMDHENMFWYRQDPGLGLRLIYFSYDVKMKEKGDIPEGYSVSREKKERFSLILESASTNQTSMYLCASSITGEAFFGQGTRLTVV.

In its sample, this clone was seen a few times. Additional DNA sequences in this sample encode the identical CDR3. The chain is built from TRBV11-1 and TRBJ2-3, with D unclear. Looked up from germline, CDR1 is SGHAT and CDR2 is FQDESV (reference sequence). Trimming cost V 1 base and J 0 bases, with 5 bases left between them. CDR3 length: 14 amino acids. The CDR3 is CASSLVGSTDTQYF. DNA for the CDR3: TGTGCCAGCAGCTTAGTAGGTAGCACAGATACGCAGTATTTT. Supplemented by reference TRBV11-1 and TRBJ2-3, the full variable domain reads EAEVAQSPRYKITEKSQAVAFWCDPISGHATLYWYRQILGQGPELLVQFQDESVVDDSQLPKDRFSAERLKGVDSTLKIQPAELGDSAMYLCASSLVGSTDTQYFGPGTRLTVL.

This sequence joins TRBV5-4 and TRBJ2-1, with 11 nucleotides matching TRBD2. Germline assignment: CDR1 SGHNT and CDR2 YYREEE (reference sequence). The J segment lost 3 bases and the V segment lost 4 bases, leaving 3 bases of the junction unmatched. The CDR3 extends over 15 amino acids. CDR3 region: CASSRTSGLYNEQFF. The CDR3 nucleotides are TGTGCCAGCAGCAGGACTAGCGGGCTCTACAATGAGCAGTTCTTC.

This chain connects TRBV6-6 to TRBJ1-5; D uncertain. V gave up 5 bases and J gave up 0 bases, with 8 bases separating them. Germline CDR1 is MNHNY and CDR2 is SVGAGI (reference sequence). This CDR3 comprises 14 residues. CDR3 loop: CASSGVHSNQPQHF. In DNA form, the CDR3 reads TGTGCCAGCAGTGGGGTGCATAGCAATCAGCCCCAGCATTTT.

This chain uses TRBV16 with TRBJ2-7; D is unresolved. Trimming took off 1 base at V and 7 bases at J, with 5 bases between the two ends. Germline lookup yields CDR1 KGHSY and CDR2 FQNENV. This CDR3 is built from 11 residues. The CDR3 protein is CASSQYGEQYF. The DNA for the CDR3 is TGTGCCAGCAGCCAATACGGGGAGCAGTACTTC.

This CDR3 is CASSLGLAMETQYF. CDR3 sequence (DNA): TGTGCCAGCAGTTTAGGACTAGCAATGGAGACCCAGTACTTC. The chain recombines TRBV28 with TRBJ2-5, with 8 positions matching TRBD2. The V gene end was trimmed by 2 bases and the J gene end by 5 bases; junction bases not matched to a gene: 4. The germline CDR1 and CDR2 sequences are MDHEN and SYDVKM. CDR3 size: 14 residues.

This clone was found a few times. The chain combines TRBV7-2 with TRBJ1-5; 8 bases fit TRBD1. The CDR3 loop spans 15 amino acids. Germline V CDR1 and CDR2: SGHTA, FQGNSA. Germline trimming cut 5 bases from V and 3 bases from J; bases unmatched to any gene: 6. This CDR3 reads CASSGQGLHNQPQHF. CDR3 coding DNA: TGTGCCAGCAGCGGACAGGGACTGCACAATCAGCCCCAGCATTTT. The full variable domain, its missing parts supplied by reference TRBV7-2 and TRBJ1-5, is GAGVSQSPSNKVTEKGKDVELRCDPISGHTALYWYRQSLGQGLEFLIYFQGNSAPDKSGLPSDRFSAERTGGSVSTLTIQRTQQEDSAVYLCASSGQGLHNQPQHFGDGTRLSIL.

This clone was observed a handful of times. Additional DNA sequences in this sample encode the identical CDR3. The J gene is TRBJ2-7, the V gene TRBV5-1; D uncertain. V lost 0 bases and J lost 1, with 2 bases in between. The CDR3 has 12 residues. Per germline, CDR1 SGHRS and CDR2 YFSETQ. CDR3 region: CASSLVSYEQYF. The CDR3 DNA follows: TGCGCCAGCAGCTTGGTTTCCTACGAGCAGTACTTC.

In this sample, this clone turned up a few times. The sample holds other DNA sequences that translate to the same CDR3. The gene calls are TRBV28 and TRBJ2-5; 7 positions agree with TRBD1. The CDR3 length is 13 residues. Germline values: CDR1 MDHEN, CDR2 SYDVKM. Losses at the gene ends were 3 bases for V and 5 bases for J; bases not matched to a gene: 3. Here the CDR3 reads CASSLGQLETQYF. The CDR3 DNA follows: TGTGCCAGCAGTTTGGGACAGTTGGAGACCCAGTACTTC.

This clone occurred a few times. The chain has TRBV30 and TRBJ2-2, with 9 nucleotides matching TRBD1. Germline V gene sequence: CDR1 GTSNPN, CDR2 SVGIG (reference sequence). The J segment lost 5 bases and the V segment lost 3 bases, leaving 4 bases of the junction unmatched. This CDR3 comprises 14 residues. The CDR3 bases are TGTGCCTGGAGGAGGGACAGGGTTACCGGGGAGCTGTTTTTT. Translated, it gives CAWRRDRVTGELFF.

The chain carries TRBV29-1 and TRBJ1-2, with TRBD1 matching 8 bases. CDR3 length: 12 amino acids. Germline CDR1 SQVTM, CDR2 ANQGSEA. Germline trimming cut 7 bases from V and 6 bases from J; bases unmatched to any gene: 7. CDR3 nucleotide sequence: TGCAGCGCCGGTCAGGGGGCAAATGGCTACACCTTC. The encoded protein is CSAGQGANGYTF.

The V call is TRBV7-2, the J call TRBJ1-5; TRBD1 might be the D (5 bases). The CDR3 extends over 15 amino acids. Trimming left V 1 base short and J 6 bases short, with 13 bases between. The germline gives CDR1 SGHTA, CDR2 FQGNSA. The CDR3 DNA sequence: TGTGCCAGCAGCTTAGATTTGGGGGGGAGTCAGCCCCAGCATTTT. Protein sequence: CASSLDLGGSQPQHF.

A few counts support this clone. The V gene is TRBV5-4, the J gene TRBJ2-5; TRBD2 matches at 7 bases. In germline, CDR1 is SGHNT, CDR2 YYREEE (reference sequence). V was clipped by 0 bases and J by 4 bases; unmatched bases: 3. There are 14 residues in the CDR3. CDR3 DNA sequence: TGTGCCAGCAGCTTGGGGGGGGAGGGAGAGACCCAGTACTTC. Its translation is CASSLGGEGETQYF.

In its sample, this clone was seen a few times. V and J are TRBV30 and TRBJ2-4, with D possibly being TRBD2 (6 bases). The CDR3 sequence is 14 residues long. The V gene's germline CDR1 is GTSNPN and CDR2 SVGIG (reference sequence). The ends were cut back, 3 bases at V and 0 bases at J, with 9 bases in the middle. The CDR3 loop reads CAWRSGLAKNIQYF. CDR3 bases: TGTGCCTGGAGGTCGGGACTAGCCAAAAACATTCAGTACTTC. Combining the CDR3 with reference TRBV30 and TRBJ2-4 gives the whole variable domain SQTIHQWPATLVQPVGSPLSLECTVEGTSNPNLYWYRQAAGRGLQLLFYSVGIGQISSEVPQNLSASRPQDRQFILSSKKLLLSDSGFYLCAWRSGLAKNIQYFGAGTRLSVL.

This chain joins TRBV4-1 and TRBJ2-2; 11 bases are a match to TRBD2. The germline gives CDR1 MGHRA, CDR2 YSYEKL. Trimming at V came to 5 bases and at J to 0 bases, leaving 8 bases not matched to a gene. This CDR3 has 18 residues. The CDR3 DNA reads TGCGCCAGCAGCGCACGAAGACTAGCGGGATCGAACACCGGGGAGCTGTTTTTT. It yields the protein CASSARRLAGSNTGELFF.

This clone was detected only a few times. V usage is TRBV28 and J usage is TRBJ2-4, with 10 bases fitting TRBD2. This CDR3 is 16 amino acids long. Germline V gene data show CDR1 as MDHEN and CDR2 as SYDVKM. The junction had 5 bases not matched to a gene; V was cut back by 2 bases and J by 4 bases. The CDR3 loop is CASSLASGGVKNIQYF. The CDR3 DNA reads TGTGCCAGCAGTTTAGCTAGCGGGGGAGTAAAAAACATTCAGTACTTC.

The chain employs TRBV29-1 and TRBJ1-6; no clear D gene. The CDR3 runs to 13 residues. Trimming took 6 bases from V and 7 from J, leaving 13 bases between them. Germline V gene data show CDR1 as SQVTM and CDR2 as ANQGSEA. The CDR3 sequence: CSVADVVNSPLHF. DNA of the CDR3: TGCAGCGTCGCCGACGTAGTCAATTCACCCCTCCACTTT. Full variable domain (missing parts from reference TRBV29-1 and TRBJ1-6): SAVISQKPSRDICQRGTSLTIQCQVDSQVTMMFWYRQQPGQSLTLIATANQGSEATYESGFVIDKFPISRPNLTFSTLTVSNMSPEDSSIYLCSVADVVNSPLHFGNGTRLTVT.

V and J are TRBV4-3 and TRBJ1-2; 7 nucleotides match TRBD1. J lost 8 bases, V lost 0 bases, and 0 bases had no gene match. The CDR3 totals 12 residues. Germline V CDR1 and CDR2: LGHNA, YSLEER. The CDR3 region is CASSQDRGGYTF. The CDR3 nucleotides are TGCGCCAGCAGCCAAGACAGGGGGGGCTACACCTTC.

This clone was counted a few times. The chain links TRBV7-3 to TRBJ1-2; D is possibly TRBD1 (6 bases). This CDR3 region has 13 residues. Germline V gene data show CDR1 as SGHTA and CDR2 as FQGTGA. Between the trimmed V and J ends, which lost 2 bases and 8 bases, there was a span of 12 bases. The chain's CDR3 is CASSLRAGEGYTF. Here the CDR3 DNA reads TGTGCCAGCAGCTTACGGGCAGGGGAAGGCTACACCTTC.

This chain's CDR3 is CASSQILTGRYEQYF. The CDR3 bases are TGCGCCAGCAGCCAAATCCTGACAGGGCGGTACGAGCAGTACTTC. This chain links TRBV4-1 with TRBJ2-7, with 7 positions matching TRBD1. The CDR3 length is 15 residues. The junction had 8 bases not matched to a gene; V was cut back by 2 bases and J by 4 bases. Germline CDR1 MGHRA, CDR2 YSYEKL.

This clone has more than one count but fewer than ten. This chain uses TRBV5-1 with TRBJ2-7; 8 nucleotides line up with TRBD2. J lost 0 bases, V lost 0 bases, and 5 bases had no gene match. The CDR3 is made up of 16 amino acids. Germline V lookup: CDR1 SGHRS, CDR2 YFSETQ. CDR3 amino acids: CASSLVRGGSSYEQYF. CDR3 nucleotides: TGCGCCAGCAGCTTGGTTCGCGGGGGGAGCTCCTACGAGCAGTACTTC.

The J gene is TRBJ2-4, the V gene TRBV9; a possible D gene is TRBD1 (6 bases). The V end was cut by 1 base, the J end by 4 bases, with 18 bases between. The CDR3 loop spans 17 amino acids. Germline values: CDR1 SGDLS, CDR2 YYNGEE. CDR3 residues: CASSVQPQGAPKNIQYF. Written as DNA, the CDR3 is TGTGCCAGCAGCGTACAACCACAGGGAGCCCCGAAAAACATTCAGTACTTC.